This is a list of T cell receptor beta chains from one sample in a study of blood T cell repertoires in COVID-19. Some clones are missing from TCRdb's copy, which holds only in-frame ones; the method was immunoSEQ multiplex PCR. The data show some 150,000 clones, roughly 84% seen once. Sequencing used peripheral blood. These receptor sequences come from a woman aged 55-70 years with acute or convalescent COVID-19. The CDR3 runs from the conserved cysteine through the conserved F or W.

CDR3aa: CASRYSQMNTEAFF
j_gene: TRBJ1-1
v_gene: TRBV3-1/TRBV3-2

CDR3aa: CSVVGQGNGYTF
j_gene: TRBJ1-2
v_gene: TRBV29-1

CDR3aa: CASSLGGGDYTF
j_gene: TRBJ1-2
v_gene: TRBV5-4

CDR3aa: CASSSPLGYSYEQYF
j_gene: TRBJ2-7
v_gene: TRBV28

CDR3aa: CASSLASSGSTGELFF
j_gene: TRBJ2-2
v_gene: TRBV7-2

CDR3aa: CASSLAGQEGANGYTF
j_gene: TRBJ1-2
v_gene: TRBV7-2

CDR3aa: CASSEGQWYGYTF
j_gene: TRBJ1-2
v_gene: TRBV6-1

CDR3aa: CATQREMVTDTQYF
j_gene: TRBJ2-3
v_gene: TRBV19

CDR3aa: CATSRDSGGETQYF
j_gene: TRBJ2-5
v_gene: TRBV15

CDR3aa: CAISDRVGRSQETQYF
j_gene: TRBJ2-5
v_gene: TRBV10-3

CDR3aa: CASSQGGGETQYF
j_gene: TRBJ2-5
v_gene: TRBV7-9

CDR3aa: CASNAQGLNTEAFF
j_gene: TRBJ1-1
v_gene: TRBV6-5

CDR3aa: CASSIREWTAEAFF
j_gene: TRBJ1-1
v_gene: TRBV19

CDR3aa: CASSGTGGGNSPLHF
j_gene: TRBJ1-6
v_gene: TRBV2

CDR3aa: CASVGGSVNTEAFF
j_gene: TRBJ1-1
v_gene: TRBV28

CDR3aa: CASSPGSSYNEQFF
j_gene: TRBJ2-1
v_gene: TRBV7-8

CDR3aa: CASSQQGVTGELFF
j_gene: TRBJ2-2
v_gene: TRBV7-3

CDR3aa: CAISDSGGNEQYF
j_gene: TRBJ2-7
v_gene: TRBV10-3

CDR3aa: CASSPGDWSSYEQYF
j_gene: TRBJ2-7
v_gene: TRBV18

CDR3aa: CASSNERGPLNTEAFF
j_gene: TRBJ1-1
v_gene: TRBV21-1

CDR3aa: CASSVGQKNTEAFF
j_gene: TRBJ1-1
v_gene: TRBV9

CDR3aa: CASSQVPSGYNEQFF
j_gene: TRBJ2-1
v_gene: TRBV3-1/TRBV3-2

CDR3aa: CASSQDRGGLGNQPQHF
j_gene: TRBJ1-5
v_gene: TRBV4-2

CDR3aa: CASRQGSNQPQHF
j_gene: TRBJ1-5
v_gene: TRBV12-3/TRBV12-4

CDR3aa: CASSSPTGDQPQHF
j_gene: TRBJ1-5
v_gene: TRBV7-2

CDR3aa: CASSQTGTAHQPQHF
j_gene: TRBJ1-5
v_gene: TRBV6-5

CDR3aa: CASSQDEDSFEKLFF
j_gene: TRBJ1-4
v_gene: TRBV4-3

CDR3aa: CASSFSLIFQETQYF
j_gene: TRBJ2-5
v_gene: TRBV5-6

CDR3aa: CAWSPPSGLISYEQYF
j_gene: TRBJ2-7
v_gene: TRBV30

CDR3aa: CASETASNSPLHF
j_gene: TRBJ1-6
v_gene: TRBV28

CDR3aa: CASSLAPGQEKYGYTF
j_gene: TRBJ1-2
v_gene: TRBV5-1

CDR3aa: CASRITTRFNEKLFF
j_gene: TRBJ1-4
v_gene: TRBV28

CDR3aa: CASSLGGLGATGEQFF
j_gene: TRBJ2-1
v_gene: TRBV7-2

CDR3aa: CASSLGQDTEAFF
j_gene: TRBJ1-1
v_gene: TRBV11-3

CDR3aa: CASSTSGQHYNSPLHF
j_gene: TRBJ1-6
v_gene: TRBV11-3

CDR3aa: CASSVAGNTIYF
j_gene: TRBJ1-3
v_gene: TRBV9

CDR3aa: CSVRGGESYEQYF
j_gene: TRBJ2-7
v_gene: TRBV29-1

CDR3aa: CASSPYLQGYTEAFF
j_gene: TRBJ1-1
v_gene: TRBV18

CDR3aa: CASSPFQVSNYGYTF
j_gene: TRBJ1-2
v_gene: TRBV6-5

CDR3aa: CASSMNARSWTSGRAYEQFF
j_gene: TRBJ2-1
v_gene: TRBV19

CDR3aa: CASSSVRVVGNEQFF
j_gene: TRBJ2-1
v_gene: TRBV7-8

CDR3aa: CASSLGQLNTEAFF
j_gene: TRBJ1-1
v_gene: TRBV4-1